This T cell receptor (beta chain) was retrieved from a study of metastatic and nonmetastatic thyroid tumors. Overall study: Repertoires were compared across blood and tumor or nodule tissue from malignant and benign thyroid patients.

How the authors handled the data: Using the CDR3 differences seen across clinicopathological groups, the authors built a distant-metastasis classifier for papillary thyroid cancer, which was meant to discriminate distant-metastatic patients. TCRdb reprocessed the PCR reads via MiXCR. TCRdb, rather than the study authors, made the V and J calls. This table holds tens of thousands of clones, about 20% found once. In its sample, this clone was seen many times. Its target is unknown. No treatment had been given to any patient before thyroid surgery. Overall study findings and caveats: Malignant tumors reportedly showed significantly higher TCR beta diversity than benign nodules in both blood and tumor.

V was shortened by 10 bases and J by 6 bases, with 16 bases between the two germline ends. Germline CDR1 MDHEN, CDR2 SYDVKM. There are 13 residues in the CDR3. The clonotype was recovered from a female donor with papillary thyroid cancer or a benign thyroid nodule (not recorded which). Some clones in this sample may be carry-over from other donors' samples. V and J are TRBV28 and TRBJ2-4; D gene uncertain. Sequenced sample: blood. CDR3 nucleotides: TGTGCCATCCATGACCGCCCCCGAAACATTCAGTACTTC. It specifies CAIHDRPRNIQYF.